This T cell receptor (beta chain) was recovered during a study of beta chain features in type 1 diabetes. Study-wide context: No patient-donor differences in age, gender, total cells or subset yield. Study observations and caveats: The naive, central memory and Treg TCRB repertoires of patients appeared to be more similar to one another than those of healthy donors. Type 1 diabetes patients had moderately but significantly shorter TCRB CDR3s in all four CD4+ subsets.

A word on this clone: Antigen: not known.

CDR3 length equals 12 residues. Germline CDR1 reads SQVTM; CDR2 reads ANQGSEA. V dropped 6 bases and J dropped 6; count of bases not matched to a gene: 3. Reverse transcription of all isolated RNA meant that expressed TCRB transcripts were sequenced. This table comes from immunoSEQ multiplex PCR, and its TCRdb copy is limited to in-frame clones, with some not included. The sample comprises approximately 400,000 clones, roughly 15% of which are singletons, and approximately 0.02% rests with the top ten. It was via CD45RO/CCR7/CD25/CD127/CD95/CD27 that CD4+ naive, central memory, regulatory and stem cell-like memory cells were sorted.

The origin of this receptor is a woman younger than 30 in good health. V usage is TRBV29-1 and J usage is TRBJ2-7; 12 bases agree with TRBD1. The sample taken for sequencing was naive CD4+ T cells from blood. CDR3 amino acids: CSVGTGGREQYF. The DNA of the CDR3 is TGCAGCGTGGGGACAGGGGGCCGCGAGCAGTACTTC.